This is a list of T cell receptor beta chains from one sample in a study of T cells after yellow fever vaccination. MiXCR was run by TCRdb on the 5' RACE reads, yielding one entry per CDR3 protein. This table has roughly 320,000 distinct CDR3 sequences, around 10% appearing once. Sequenced material: CD4+ T cells sorted from PBMCs, taken 45 days after the yellow fever booster vaccination. The receptors stem from a man aged 18 to 29 who received the YFV17D yellow fever vaccine. Each CDR3 is given with its conserved first and last residue. D genes are given only for firm matches. Clone size is not always given. Where it is, it says once, few, many or a class for expanded clones.

J: TRBJ2-5; V: TRBV7-7; size: NA; D: NA; DNA: TGTGCTAGCAGCTTAACCAGGGGAGAGACCCAGTACTTC; CDR3: CASSLTRGETQYF
J: TRBJ2-5; V: TRBV7-2; size: NA; D: NA; DNA: TGTGCCAGCAGCTTTGGCGGCAGCCCACAAGAGACCCAGTACTTC; CDR3: CASSFGGSPQETQYF
J: TRBJ1-2; V: TRBV6-5; size: few; D: NA; DNA: TGTGCCAGCAGTTACCAGGGGGGCTACACCTTC; CDR3: CASSYQGGYTF
J: TRBJ2-5; V: TRBV3-1; size: many; D: NA; DNA: TGTGCCAGCAGCCAAGTTCCGGAGACCCAGTACTTC; CDR3: CASSQVPETQYF
J: TRBJ1-3; V: TRBV4-1; size: few; D: NA; DNA: TGCGCCAGCAGCCACCTGGGGGACTCTGGAAACACCATATATTTT; CDR3: CASSHLGDSGNTIYF
J: TRBJ2-3; V: TRBV6-5; size: NA; D: NA; DNA: TGTGCCAGCAGTTACTCGGCTGGGATCACAGATACGCAGTATTTT; CDR3: CASSYSAGITDTQYF
J: TRBJ1-2; V: TRBV21-1; size: few; D: NA; DNA: TGTGCCAGCAGCAAAAGGTTTGGTGGCTACACCTTC; CDR3: CASSKRFGGYTF
J: TRBJ1-2; V: TRBV20-1; size: NA; D: TRBD1; DNA: TGCAGTGCTAGAGACCCACAGGGGTCGGGAGGCTACACCTTC; CDR3: CSARDPQGSGGYTF
J: TRBJ2-1; V: TRBV9; size: few; D: NA; DNA: TGTGCCAGCAGCGGTCGGGGGCCCAATGAGCAGTTCTTC; CDR3: CASSGRGPNEQFF
J: TRBJ2-2; V: TRBV12-3/TRBV12-4; size: few; D: TRBD1; DNA: TGTGCCAGCATCCCCTGGACAGGGGGGACCGGGGAGCTGTTTTTT; CDR3: CASIPWTGGTGELFF
J: TRBJ1-5; V: TRBV30; size: once; D: NA; DNA: TGTGCCTGGAGTAAAGATAGCAATCAGCCCCAGCATTTT; CDR3: CAWSKDSNQPQHF
J: TRBJ2-4; V: TRBV5-4; size: few; D: NA; DNA: TGTGCCAGCAGCCCGCGGGGCCAGGGGGGGTCGAAAAACATTCAGTACTTC; CDR3: CASSPRGQGGSKNIQYF
J: TRBJ1-3; V: TRBV12-3/TRBV12-4; size: many; D: NA; DNA: TGTGCCAGCAGTAATCAGGGTTCTGGAAACACCATATATTTT; CDR3: CASSNQGSGNTIYF
J: TRBJ2-3; V: TRBV7-3; size: few; D: TRBD1; DNA: TGTGCCAGCAGCCCTGGGACAGGGAGGACAGATACGCAGTATTTT; CDR3: CASSPGTGRTDTQYF
J: TRBJ1-1; V: TRBV10-3; size: few; D: NA; DNA: TGTGCCATCAGTGGGTGGGAGGGGAACACTGAAGCTTTCTTT; CDR3: CAISGWEGNTEAFF
J: TRBJ2-2; V: TRBV5-1; size: NA; D: NA; DNA: TGCGCCAGCAGCTTGGATCCAGGGTCCGGGGAGCTGTTTTTT; CDR3: CASSLDPGSGELFF
J: TRBJ2-1; V: TRBV20-1; size: few; D: NA; DNA: TGCAGTGCCCCGGAGGGGTCCTCCTACAATGAGCAGTTCTTC; CDR3: CSAPEGSSYNEQFF
J: TRBJ2-1; V: TRBV10-3; size: few; D: TRBD1; DNA: TGTGCCATCATGGGTCCCTCTGGCAGGGGGAATGAGCAGTTCTTC; CDR3: CAIMGPSGRGNEQFF
J: TRBJ2-3; V: TRBV5-1; size: few; D: NA; DNA: TGCGCCAGCAGCTTGGGACAAACGCCCTCGGGCGATACGCAGTATTTT; CDR3: CASSLGQTPSGDTQYF
J: TRBJ1-2; V: TRBV29-1; size: NA; D: NA; DNA: TGCAGCGTTGACCAAGGAGGGCGCCATGGCTACACCTTC; CDR3: CSVDQGGRHGYTF
J: TRBJ2-5; V: TRBV10-3; size: many; D: TRBD2; DNA: TGTGCCATCAGTCCCAGCGGGGGGGCGCAGACCCAGTACTTC; CDR3: CAISPSGGAQTQYF
J: TRBJ1-2; V: TRBV2; size: NA; D: NA; DNA: TGTGCCAGCAGCCTAGGGGTAGCTAACTATGGCTACACCTTC; CDR3: CASSLGVANYGYTF
J: TRBJ2-5; V: TRBV6-2/TRBV6-3; size: many; D: TRBD2; DNA: TGTGCCAGCAGTTACCCCGCCCGGACTAGTCTTCAAGAGACCCAGTACTTC; CDR3: CASSYPARTSLQETQYF
J: TRBJ1-6; V: TRBV25-1; size: NA; D: NA; DNA: TGTGCCAGCAGTGAAGCCTGGAAGAATTCACCCCTCCACTTT; CDR3: CASSEAWKNSPLHF
J: TRBJ2-3; V: TRBV5-6; size: many; D: NA; DNA: TGTGCCAGCAGCTTCTACTCTAGCACAGATACGCAGTATTTT; CDR3: CASSFYSSTDTQYF
J: TRBJ1-1; V: TRBV30; size: NA; D: NA; DNA: TGTGCCTGGATGGGGGGAATGAACACTGAAGCTTTCTTT; CDR3: CAWMGGMNTEAFF
J: TRBJ2-3; V: TRBV29-1; size: NA; D: NA; DNA: TGCAGCGTTCGCTCCACAGATACGCAGTATTTT; CDR3: CSVRSTDTQYF
J: TRBJ1-4; V: TRBV6-5; size: NA; D: NA; DNA: TGTGCCAGCAGTTACGACAGGAGAAATGAAAAACTGTTTTTT; CDR3: CASSYDRRNEKLFF
J: TRBJ1-2; V: TRBV4-2; size: few; D: TRBD1; DNA: TGTGCCAGCAGCCGCGACAGGGCTACTCGCCATGGCTACACCTTC; CDR3: CASSRDRATRHGYTF
J: TRBJ2-1; V: TRBV28; size: NA; D: TRBD1; DNA: TGTGCCAGTCACAGGGGGGCGGGTGAGCAGTTCTTC; CDR3: CASHRGAGEQFF
J: TRBJ1-6; V: TRBV9; size: few; D: NA; DNA: TGTGCCAGCAGCGCCATGAGCTCCTATAATTCACCCCTCCACTTT; CDR3: CASSAMSSYNSPLHF
J: TRBJ1-1; V: TRBV25-1; size: few; D: TRBD1; DNA: TGTGCCAGCAGTGCCACAGGGGAACTTTTGAACACTGAAGCTTTCTTT; CDR3: CASSATGELLNTEAFF
J: TRBJ2-3; V: TRBV15; size: few; D: NA; DNA: TGTGCCACCAGCGGAGTCGGAATCACAGATACGCAGTATTTT; CDR3: CATSGVGITDTQYF
J: TRBJ2-6; V: TRBV7-2; size: NA; D: NA; DNA: TGTGCCAGCAGCTTGTACTCTGGGGCCAACGTCCTGACTTTC; CDR3: CASSLYSGANVLTF
J: TRBJ1-1; V: TRBV6-6; size: few; D: NA; DNA: TGTGCCAGCACCGATCCCCTTGGAGGGACCACTGAAGCTTTCTTT; CDR3: CASTDPLGGTTEAFF
J: TRBJ1-4; V: TRBV19; size: NA; D: TRBD1; DNA: TGTGCCAGCCGGGACAGCATGCATGAAAAACTGTTTTTT; CDR3: CASRDSMHEKLFF
J: TRBJ1-4; V: TRBV29-1; size: few; D: NA; DNA: TGCAGCGTCCGTGGGGGGAATTACGAAAAACTGTTTTTT; CDR3: CSVRGGNYEKLFF
J: TRBJ2-7; V: TRBV27; size: few; D: NA; DNA: TGTGCCAGCAGTTTCCGGTATAGCTCCTACGAGCAGTACTTC; CDR3: CASSFRYSSYEQYF
J: TRBJ2-2; V: TRBV9; size: NA; D: TRBD2; DNA: TGTGCCAGCAGCGTAGCGGGGGGGCCCGGGGAGCTGTTTTTT; CDR3: CASSVAGGPGELFF
J: TRBJ2-3; V: TRBV6-5; size: once; D: TRBD2; DNA: TGTGCCAGCGGCCGGGGGGGTGTGGATACGCAGTATTTT; CDR3: CASGRGGVDTQYF
J: TRBJ1-3; V: TRBV2; size: NA; D: NA; DNA: TGTGCCAGCCGATTGTCTGGAAACACCATATATTTT; CDR3: CASRLSGNTIYF
J: TRBJ2-1; V: TRBV27; size: few; D: TRBD2; DNA: TGTGCCAGCAGTTTAGGGCGGGGGGTTTTCTCCTACAATGAGCAGTTCTTC; CDR3: CASSLGRGVFSYNEQFF